This is a list of T cell receptor beta chains from one sample in a study of blood T cell repertoires in COVID-19. Method: immunoSEQ multiplex PCR; TCRdb's copy keeps in-frame clones and lacks some. This sample carries a few hundred thousand clones, approximately 80% of them seen once, and the ten largest clones take 4.3%. The sequencing input was PBMCs or T cells enriched from blood (not recorded which). The source is a man aged 30-40 years with acute COVID-19. Both conserved end residues are part of each CDR3. The D gene is left open where the match is weak. Size is omitted from some rows. Given values are once, few, many or a class for expanded clones.

v_gene	j_gene	d_gene	abundance	CDR3aa	CDR3nt
TRBV6-5	TRBJ2-7	NA	few	CASSTIAASSYEQYF	TGTGCCAGCAGTACTATAGCGGCTAGCTCCTACGAGCAGTACTTC
TRBV7-9	TRBJ1-2	TRBD1	NA	CASSFGDSYGYTF	TGTGCCAGCAGCTTTGGGGACAGCTATGGCTACACCTTC
TRBV2	TRBJ2-7	TRBD1	NA	CASRQGGYEQYF	TGTGCCAGCAGACAGGGGGGCTACGAGCAGTACTTC
TRBV14	TRBJ1-6	NA	NA	CASRAGGSSGSPLHF	TGTGCCAGCCGTGCCGGGGGGTCCTCGGGTTCACCCCTCCACTTT
TRBV19	TRBJ1-3	NA	NA	CASSIAPGNSGNTIYF	TGTGCCAGTTCCATCGCCCCAGGAAACTCTGGAAACACCATATATTTT
TRBV5-4	TRBJ1-1	TRBD1	NA	CASSLNSGTGGANTEAFF	TGTGCCAGCAGCTTGAATTCCGGGACAGGGGGCGCGAACACTGAAGCTTTCTTT
TRBV7-2	TRBJ2-7	TRBD1	NA	CASSLVSGGYEQYF	TGTGCCAGCAGCTTAGTGTCAGGGGGCTACGAGCAGTACTTC
TRBV11-3	TRBJ2-1	TRBD2	NA	CASSSGPGGNNEQFF	TGTGCCAGCAGCTCTGGTCCCGGGGGGAACAATGAGCAGTTCTTC
TRBV7-9	TRBJ1-5	NA	NA	CASSLRENNQPQHF	TGTGCCAGCAGCTTAAGAGAAAACAATCAGCCCCAGCATTTT
TRBV6-4	TRBJ1-6	TRBD1	NA	CAAGGTGVSPLHF	TGTGCCGCCGGCGGGACAGGGGTGTCACCCCTCCACTTT
TRBV5-1	TRBJ1-4	NA	NA	CASSLVATNEKLFF	TGCGCCAGCAGCTTGGTAGCAACTAATGAAAAACTGTTTTTT
TRBV7-2	TRBJ2-7	TRBD2	NA	CASSPGLAGGLYEQYF	TGTGCCAGCAGCCCGGGACTAGCGGGGGGACTCTACGAGCAGTACTTC
TRBV10-1	TRBJ1-2	NA	NA	CASSEYWLYGYTF	TGCGCCAGCAGTGAGTATTGGCTCTATGGCTACACCTTC
TRBV5-6	TRBJ1-4	NA	few	CASSLGTTNEKLFF	TGTGCCAGCAGCTTGGGGACTACAAATGAAAAACTGTTTTTT
TRBV2	TRBJ2-2	NA	NA	CASRETGFSGELFF	TGTGCCAGCAGGGAAACAGGGTTCAGCGGGGAGCTGTTTTTT
TRBV6-5	TRBJ1-5	NA	NA	CASSYGGRYQPQHF	TGTGCCAGCAGTTACGGAGGCCGCTATCAGCCCCAGCATTTT
TRBV10-3	TRBJ1-6	NA	NA	CAIGGNNSPLHF	TGTGCCATCGGAGGAAACAATTCACCCCTCCACTTT
TRBV2	TRBJ1-2	NA	NA	CASAGHFSNYGYTF	TGTGCCAGCGCTGGACACTTCTCCAACTATGGCTACACCTTC
TRBV7-7	TRBJ2-5	NA	NA	CASSVRPGQETQYF	TGTGCCAGCAGCGTACGGCCAGGACAAGAGACCCAGTACTTC
TRBV27	TRBJ1-5	TRBD1	once	CASSPDRGSNQPQHF	TGTGCCAGCAGCCCGGACAGGGGAAGCAATCAGCCCCAGCATTTT
TRBV4-2	TRBJ1-1	NA	NA	CASSQGLESRAFF	TGTGCCAGCAGCCAAGGACTCGAATCCCGGGCTTTCTTT
TRBV4-2	TRBJ2-7	NA	NA	CASSQDESRAYEQYF	TGTGCCAGCAGCCAAGATGAATCTCGAGCCTACGAGCAGTACTTC
TRBV6-6	TRBJ2-7	TRBD2	NA	CASSSGLAGGYEQYF	TGTGCCAGCAGTTCGGGACTAGCGGGGGGATACGAGCAGTACTTC
TRBV3-1/TRBV3-2	TRBJ1-1	NA	NA	CASSPLGEHEAFF	TGTGCCAGCAGCCCCCTGGGAGAGCATGAAGCTTTCTTT
TRBV9	TRBJ1-3	TRBD1	NA	CASSGDRGYSGNTIYF	TGTGCCAGCAGCGGCGACAGGGGGTATTCTGGAAACACCATATATTTT
TRBV27	TRBJ1-5	TRBD1	NA	CASSGRQGVSNQPQHF	TGTGCCAGCAGTGGACGACAGGGGGTATCCAATCAGCCCCAGCATTTT
TRBV5-5	TRBJ1-2	NA	few	CASSSYVVQGLYGYTF	TGTGCCAGCAGCTCCTACGTGGTACAGGGCCTCTATGGCTACACCTTC
TRBV12-1	TRBJ1-6	NA	once	CASSSRDRGDRDSPLHF	TGTGCCAGCAGCTCCCGGGACAGGGGTGATCGGGATTCACCCCTCCACTTT
TRBV3-1/TRBV3-2	TRBJ2-7	NA	NA	CASSPRTGWTDEQYF	TGTGCCAGCAGCCCACGTACAGGGTGGACAGACGAGCAGTACTTC
TRBV6-1	TRBJ2-2	TRBD2	NA	CASSEAFLAGRTGELFF	TGTGCCAGCAGTGAAGCCTTTTTAGCGGGGCGAACCGGGGAGCTGTTTTTT
TRBV7-9	TRBJ2-3	TRBD2	NA	CASSLELAGGSTDTQYF	TGTGCCAGCAGCTTAGAGCTAGCGGGGGGCAGCACAGATACGCAGTATTTT
TRBV9	TRBJ1-2	TRBD1	NA	CASSAGTGGNYGYTF	TGTGCCAGCAGTGCCGGGACAGGGGGCAACTATGGCTACACCTTC
TRBV7-9	TRBJ1-1	NA	NA	CASSSTGGMNTEAFF	TGTGCCAGCAGCTCAACGGGGGGTATGAACACTGAAGCTTTCTTT
TRBV19	TRBJ1-5	TRBD1	NA	CASSISDRGSNFNSNQPQHF	TGTGCCAGTAGTATATCCGACAGGGGCTCCAACTTTAATAGCAATCAGCCCCAGCATTTT
TRBV19	TRBJ1-6	NA	NA	CASSSGQHYNSPLHF	TGTGCCAGTAGTAGCGGACAGCACTATAATTCACCCCTCCACTTT
TRBV5-4	TRBJ1-4	NA	NA	CASSLSSENEKLFF	TGTGCCAGCAGCTTGTCTTCGGAGAATGAAAAACTGTTTTTT
TRBV25-1	TRBJ1-6	NA	NA	CASQGLANSPLHF	TGTGCCAGTCAGGGGTTAGCTAATTCACCCCTCCACTTT
TRBV4-1	TRBJ1-4	NA	NA	CASSQDLGQEKLFF	TGCGCCAGCAGCCAAGATTTGGGGCAAGAAAAACTGTTTTTT
TRBV12-5	TRBJ2-5	TRBD2	NA	CASGLRPGLAKDLRETQYF	TGTGCTAGTGGTTTGAGACCGGGACTAGCGAAAGACCTACGGGAGACCCAGTACTTC
TRBV19	TRBJ1-1	NA	many	CASSIQGSMNTEAFF	TGTGCCAGTAGTATCCAGGGTTCAATGAACACTGAAGCTTTCTTT
TRBV28	TRBJ1-4	TRBD1	NA	CASRTTGDPEKLFF	TGTGCCAGCAGAACCACAGGGGACCCCGAAAAACTGTTTTTT
TRBV25-1	TRBJ1-2	TRBD1	NA	CASSAGTVYGYTF	TGTGCCAGCAGTGCCGGGACAGTCTATGGCTACACCTTC
TRBV5-5	TRBJ1-1	NA	NA	CASSLGGIQNTEAFF	TGTGCCAGCAGCTTGGGAGGGATTCAGAACACTGAAGCTTTCTTT
TRBV19	TRBJ2-6	NA	NA	CASFPNPGTLSSGANVLTF	TGTGCCAGTTTCCCCAACCCCGGGACTTTGAGCTCTGGGGCCAACGTCCTGACTTTC
TRBV27	TRBJ2-6	TRBD1	NA	CASSFQGALRSGANVLTF	TGTGCCAGCAGTTTTCAGGGGGCTCTTCGCTCTGGGGCCAACGTCCTGACTTTC
TRBV27	TRBJ2-5	TRBD2	NA	CASSVRLAAQETQYF	TGTGCCAGCAGTGTAAGACTAGCGGCACAAGAGACCCAGTACTTC
TRBV10-3	TRBJ2-1	NA	once	CAISERAVVLNEQFF	TGTGCCATCAGTGAGCGAGCCGTAGTGTTAAATGAGCAGTTCTTC
TRBV5-1	TRBJ2-1	NA	NA	CASDPQGQGNNEQFF	TGCGCCAGCGACCCGCAGGGGCAGGGTAACAATGAGCAGTTCTTC
TRBV11-3	TRBJ2-2	TRBD1	NA	CASSSRSTGAAGELFF	TGTGCCAGCAGCTCTCGATCGACAGGGGCGGCCGGGGAGCTGTTTTTT
TRBV5-1	TRBJ2-1	NA	NA	CASSLVGGAGVQFF	TGCGCCAGCAGCTTGGTAGGGGGAGCAGGTGTGCAGTTCTTC
TRBV2	TRBJ1-6	TRBD1	NA	CASTAGQGRSPLHF	TGTGCCAGCACCGCCGGACAGGGCCGGTCACCCCTCCACTTT
TRBV2	TRBJ1-4	NA	NA	CASRSQGTEKLFF	TGTGCCAGCAGGAGCCAGGGGACTGAAAAACTGTTTTTT